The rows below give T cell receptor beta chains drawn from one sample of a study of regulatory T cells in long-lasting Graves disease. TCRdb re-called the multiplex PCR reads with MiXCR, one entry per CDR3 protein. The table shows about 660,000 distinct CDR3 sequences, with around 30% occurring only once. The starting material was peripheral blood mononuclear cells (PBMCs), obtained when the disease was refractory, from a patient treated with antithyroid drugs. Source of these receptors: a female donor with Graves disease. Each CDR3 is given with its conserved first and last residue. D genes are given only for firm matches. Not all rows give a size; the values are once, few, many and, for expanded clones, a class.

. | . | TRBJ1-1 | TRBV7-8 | CASSRPWGLVAAEAFF | TGTGCCAGCAGCCGACCCTGGGGGCTGGTGGCAGCTGAAGCTTTCTTT
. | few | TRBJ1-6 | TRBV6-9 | CASSYTGGIDSPLHF | TGTGCCAGCAGTTATACGGGGGGGATAGATTCACCCCTCCACTTT
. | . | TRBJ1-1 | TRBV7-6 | CASSLYRARRGDEAFF | TGTGCCAGCAGCTTATATCGGGCCAGGAGAGGGGACGAAGCTTTCTTT
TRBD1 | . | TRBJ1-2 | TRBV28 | CASSVQGEGYTF | TGTGCCAGCAGTGTACAGGGGGAGGGCTACACCTTC
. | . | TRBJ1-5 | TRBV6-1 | CASRPGSNQPQHF | TGTGCCAGCAGGCCCGGAAGCAATCAGCCCCAGCATTTT
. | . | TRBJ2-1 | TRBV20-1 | CSARDGRGNNVKQFF | TGCAGTGCTAGAGATGGCAGGGGAAACAATGTGAAGCAGTTCTTC
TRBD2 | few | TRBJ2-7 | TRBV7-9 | CASSLSISGTEGQYF | TGTGCCAGCAGCTTATCTATTAGCGGGACCGAAGGGCAGTACTTC
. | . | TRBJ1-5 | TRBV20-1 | CSAPSVGQPQHF | TGCAGTGCTCCTTCCGTTGGTCAGCCCCAGCATTTT
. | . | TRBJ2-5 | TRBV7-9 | CASKTGNPQETQYF | TGTGCCAGCAAAACCGGGAACCCACAAGAGACCCAGTACTTC
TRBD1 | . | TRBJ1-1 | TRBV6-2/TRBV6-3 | CASSYSGQGTVEAFF | TGTGCCAGCAGTTACTCGGGACAGGGGACGGTTGAAGCTTTCTTT
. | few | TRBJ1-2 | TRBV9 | CASSPSGGANYGYTF | TGTGCCAGCAGCCCTTCGGGGGGGGCGAACTATGGCTACACCTTC
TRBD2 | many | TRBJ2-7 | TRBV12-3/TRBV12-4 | CASSLKAGGYEQYF | TGTGCCAGCAGTTTAAAAGCGGGAGGCTACGAGCAGTACTTC
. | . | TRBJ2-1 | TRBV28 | CASSHGGSSYNEQFF | TGTGCCAGCTCCCATGGAGGGTCCTCCTACAATGAGCAGTTCTTC
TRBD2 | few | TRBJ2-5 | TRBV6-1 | CASSEVGTSGIAHGETQYF | TGTGCCAGCAGTGAAGTCGGGACTAGCGGGATCGCCCACGGAGAGACCCAGTACTTC
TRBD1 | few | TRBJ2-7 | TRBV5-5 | CASSLGGTGFEQYF | TGTGCCAGCAGCTTGGGAGGGACAGGGTTTGAGCAGTACTTC
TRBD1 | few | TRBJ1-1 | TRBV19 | CASSQRTGNTEAFF | TGTGCCAGCAGCCAACGGACAGGGAACACTGAAGCTTTCTTT
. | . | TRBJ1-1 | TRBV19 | CASSIAPPNTEALF | TGTGCCAGTAGTATAGCTCCACCGAACACTGAAGCTCTCTTT
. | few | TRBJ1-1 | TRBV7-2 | CASSPGRGWYTEAFF | TGTGCCAGCAGCCCCGGTCGGGGGTGGTACACTGAAGCTTTCTTT
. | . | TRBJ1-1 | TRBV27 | CASASAVHTEAFF | TGTGCCAGCGCGTCGGCGGTACACACTGAAGCTTTCTTT
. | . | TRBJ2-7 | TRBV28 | CASRLDALGAEAYEQYF | TGTGCCAGCAGACTAGACGCCTTGGGGGCCGAGGCCTACGAGCAGTACTTC
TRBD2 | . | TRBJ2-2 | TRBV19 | CATAAGVAGVTGELFF | TGTGCCACCGCAGCTGGAGTAGCGGGAGTCACCGGGGAGCTGTTTTTT
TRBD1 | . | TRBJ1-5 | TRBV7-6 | CASSPRQGDSNQPQHF | TGTGCCAGCAGTCCCAGACAGGGCGATAGCAATCAGCCCCAGCATTTT
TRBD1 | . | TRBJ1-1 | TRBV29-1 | CSVIQGRTEAFF | TGCAGCGTGATACAGGGGAGAACTGAAGCTTTCTTT
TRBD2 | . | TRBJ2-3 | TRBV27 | CASSISSGGPTDTQYF | TGTGCCAGCAGTATATCCTCGGGAGGCCCCACAGATACGCAGTATTTT
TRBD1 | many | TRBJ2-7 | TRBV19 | CASSIGTAYEQYF | TGTGCCAGCAGTATCGGGACAGCTTACGAGCAGTACTTC
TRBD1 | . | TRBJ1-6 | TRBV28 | CASRLDRAQNSPLHF | TGTGCCAGCAGACTCGACAGGGCTCAAAATTCACCCCTCCACTTT
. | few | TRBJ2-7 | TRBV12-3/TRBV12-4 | CASSLGAGLEQYF | TGTGCCAGCAGTTTAGGGGCAGGCCTCGAGCAGTACTTC
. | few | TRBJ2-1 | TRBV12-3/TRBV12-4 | CASRSNNEQFF | TGTGCCAGCAGATCCAACAATGAGCAGTTCTTC
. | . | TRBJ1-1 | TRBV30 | CAWTARQNTEAFF | TGTGCCTGGACCGCCAGACAGAACACTGAAGCTTTCTTT
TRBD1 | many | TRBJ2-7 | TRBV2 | CASTGQGAYEQYF | TGTGCCAGCACAGGACAGGGGGCCTACGAGCAGTACTTC
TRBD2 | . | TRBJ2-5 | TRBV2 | CASIRGGEAQYF | TGTGCCAGCATTCGGGGGGGAGAGGCCCAGTACTTC
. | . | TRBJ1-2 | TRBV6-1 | CASSESRGYYGYTF | TGTGCCAGCAGTGAATCGAGGGGGTACTATGGCTACACCTTC
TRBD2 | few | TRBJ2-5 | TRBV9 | CASSVGFSGIQETQYF | TGTGCCAGCAGCGTAGGGTTTAGCGGGATTCAAGAGACCCAGTACTTC
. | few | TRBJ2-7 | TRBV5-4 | CASSSYGPSINYEQYF | TGTGCCAGCAGCTCTTACGGACCGTCCATCAACTACGAGCAGTACTTC
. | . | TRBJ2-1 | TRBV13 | CASQKAVSYNEQFF | TGTGCCAGCCAAAAGGCGGTCTCCTACAATGAGCAGTTCTTC
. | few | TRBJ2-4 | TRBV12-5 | CASGLVRSWAKNIQYF | TGTGCTAGTGGTTTGGTAAGGTCCTGGGCCAAAAACATTCAGTACTTC
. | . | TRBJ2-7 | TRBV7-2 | CASSFFGEYEQYF | TGTGCCAGCAGCTTTTTCGGGGAGTACGAGCAGTACTTC
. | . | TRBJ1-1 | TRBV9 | CASSVGASDTEAFF | TGTGCCAGCAGCGTAGGGGCTTCGGACACTGAAGCTTTCTTT
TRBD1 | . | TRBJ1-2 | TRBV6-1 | CASIGTGVGYTF | TGTGCCAGCATCGGGACAGGGGTTGGCTACACCTTC
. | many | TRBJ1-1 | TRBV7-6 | CASSLVRAMTEAFF | TGTGCCAGCAGCTTAGTTAGGGCCATGACTGAAGCTTTCTTT
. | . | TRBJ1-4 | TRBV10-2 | CASSESRSGINEKLFF | TGCGCCAGCAGTGAGTCGAGATCTGGGATTAATGAAAAACTGTTTTTT
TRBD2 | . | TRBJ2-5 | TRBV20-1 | CSAPSGRAQTQYF | TGCAGTGCTCCTAGCGGGAGGGCGCAGACCCAGTACTTC
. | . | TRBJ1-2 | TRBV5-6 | CASSTRTLDRNPSYGYTF | TGTGCCAGCAGCACCCGCACCCTTGACAGAAACCCTTCCTATGGCTACACCTTC
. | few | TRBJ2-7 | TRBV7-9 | CASSSHVAYEQYF | TGTGCCAGCAGCTCCCACGTGGCCTACGAGCAGTACTTC
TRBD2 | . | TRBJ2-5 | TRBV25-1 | CASSDWTGTRQETQYF | TGTGCCAGCAGTGATTGGACCGGGACTAGGCAAGAGACCCAGTACTTC